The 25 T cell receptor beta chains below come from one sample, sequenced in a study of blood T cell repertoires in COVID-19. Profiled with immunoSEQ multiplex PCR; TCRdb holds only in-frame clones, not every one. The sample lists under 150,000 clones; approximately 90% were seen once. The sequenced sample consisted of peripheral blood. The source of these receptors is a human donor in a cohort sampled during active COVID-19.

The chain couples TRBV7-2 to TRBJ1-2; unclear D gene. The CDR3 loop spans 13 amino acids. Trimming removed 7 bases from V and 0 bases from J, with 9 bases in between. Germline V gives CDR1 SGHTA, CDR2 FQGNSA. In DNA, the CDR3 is TGTGCCAGCACCCGGAGGGCTAACTATGGCTACACCTTC. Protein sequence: CASTRRANYGYTF.

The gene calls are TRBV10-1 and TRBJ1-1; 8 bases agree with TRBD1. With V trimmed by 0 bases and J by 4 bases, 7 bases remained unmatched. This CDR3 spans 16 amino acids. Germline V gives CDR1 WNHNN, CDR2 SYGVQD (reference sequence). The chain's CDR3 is CASSESTGTGITEAFF. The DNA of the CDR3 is TGCGCCAGCAGTGAGTCGACCGGGACAGGTATCACTGAAGCTTTCTTT.

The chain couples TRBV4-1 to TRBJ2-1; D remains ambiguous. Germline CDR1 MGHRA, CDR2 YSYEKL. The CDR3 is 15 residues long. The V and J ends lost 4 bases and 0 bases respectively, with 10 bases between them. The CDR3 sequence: CASSPQLSSYNEQFF. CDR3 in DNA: TGCGCCAGCAGCCCTCAATTGAGCTCCTACAATGAGCAGTTCTTC.

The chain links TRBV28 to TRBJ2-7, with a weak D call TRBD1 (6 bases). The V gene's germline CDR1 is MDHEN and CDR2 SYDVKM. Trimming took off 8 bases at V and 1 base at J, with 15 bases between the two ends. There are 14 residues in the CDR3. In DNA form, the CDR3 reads TGTGCCAGCCCCCCACAGGGCTTTTCCTACGAGCAGTACTTC. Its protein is CASPPQGFSYEQYF. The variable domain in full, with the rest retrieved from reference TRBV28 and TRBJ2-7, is DVKVTQSSRYLVKRTGEKVFLECVQDMDHENMFWYRQDPGLGLRLIYFSYDVKMKEKGDIPEGYSVSREKKERFSLILESASTNQTSMYLCASPPQGFSYEQYFGPGTRLTVT.

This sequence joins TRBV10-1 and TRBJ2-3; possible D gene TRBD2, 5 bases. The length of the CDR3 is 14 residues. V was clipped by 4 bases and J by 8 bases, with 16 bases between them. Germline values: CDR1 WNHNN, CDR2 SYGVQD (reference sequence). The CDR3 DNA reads TGCGCCAGCAGTGGGGCGGGCCTCGCCGGTACGCAGTATTTT. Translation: CASSGAGLAGTQYF.

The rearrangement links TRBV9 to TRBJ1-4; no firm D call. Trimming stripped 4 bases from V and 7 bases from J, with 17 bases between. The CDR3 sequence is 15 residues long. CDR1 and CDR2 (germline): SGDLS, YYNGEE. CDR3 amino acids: CASSPGVMGSEKLFF. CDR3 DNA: TGTGCCAGCAGCCCCGGGGTTATGGGGAGTGAAAAACTGTTTTTT.

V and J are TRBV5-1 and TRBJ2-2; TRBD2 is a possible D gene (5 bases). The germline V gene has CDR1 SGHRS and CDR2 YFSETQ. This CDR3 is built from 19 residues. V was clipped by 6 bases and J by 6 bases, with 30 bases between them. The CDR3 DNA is TGCGCCAGCAACTCACCGACTCGGGGAAGGACGCCGAGCCCCGGGGAGCTGTTTTTT. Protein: CASNSPTRGRTPSPGELFF.

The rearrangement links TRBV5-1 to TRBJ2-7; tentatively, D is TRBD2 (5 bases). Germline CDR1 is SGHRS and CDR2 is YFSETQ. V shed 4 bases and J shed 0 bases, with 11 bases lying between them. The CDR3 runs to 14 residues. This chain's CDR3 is CASSGLMGSYEQYF. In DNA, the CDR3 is TGCGCCAGCAGCGGACTCATGGGCTCCTACGAGCAGTACTTC.

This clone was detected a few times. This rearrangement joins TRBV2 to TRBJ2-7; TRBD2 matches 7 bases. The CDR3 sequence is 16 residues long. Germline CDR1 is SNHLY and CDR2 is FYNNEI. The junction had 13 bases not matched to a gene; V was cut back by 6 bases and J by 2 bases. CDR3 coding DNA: TGTGCCAGCAGCCCGACCTTAGCGGGCCCGACCTACGAGCAGTACTTC. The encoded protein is CASSPTLAGPTYEQYF.

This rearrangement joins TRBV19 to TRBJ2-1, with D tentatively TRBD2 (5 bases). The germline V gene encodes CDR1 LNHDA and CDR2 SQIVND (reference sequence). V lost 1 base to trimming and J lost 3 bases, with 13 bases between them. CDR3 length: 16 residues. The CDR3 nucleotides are TGTGCCAGTAGTATAGTATATGGGAGTGACTACAATGAGCAGTTCTTC. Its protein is CASSIVYGSDYNEQFF.

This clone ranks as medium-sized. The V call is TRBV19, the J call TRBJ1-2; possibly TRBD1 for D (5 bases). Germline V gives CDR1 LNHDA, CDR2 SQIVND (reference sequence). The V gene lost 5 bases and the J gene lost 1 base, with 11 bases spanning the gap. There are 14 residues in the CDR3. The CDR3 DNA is TGTGCCAGTAGTGTCCCAGGGCTTAACTATGGCTACACCTTC. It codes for CASSVPGLNYGYTF.

DNA of the CDR3: TGTGCCAGCAGCCCAGACAGGGTGTGGGGGCAAGAGACCCAGTACTTC. Translation gives CASSPDRVWGQETQYF. V is TRBV2 and J is TRBJ2-5; 7 bases match TRBD1. Germline V lookup: CDR1 SNHLY, CDR2 FYNNEI. After removal of 6 bases from V and 2 bases from J, the junction contained 12 bases not matched to a gene. CDR3 length equals 16 residues. Filled out from reference TRBV2 and TRBJ2-5, the complete variable domain reads EPEVTQTPSHQVTQMGQEVILRCVPISNHLYFYWYRQILGQKVEFLVSFYNNEISEKSEIFDDQFSVERPDGSNFTLKIRSTKLEDSAMYFCASSPDRVWGQETQYFGPGTRLLVL.

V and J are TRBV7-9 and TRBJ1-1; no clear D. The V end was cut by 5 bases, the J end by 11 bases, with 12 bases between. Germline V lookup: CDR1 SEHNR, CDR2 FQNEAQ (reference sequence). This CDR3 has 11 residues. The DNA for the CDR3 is TGTGCCAGCAGCCTGAGAGGTGAGGCTTTCTTT. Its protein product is CASSLRGEAFF.

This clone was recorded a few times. The DNA for the CDR3 is TGTGCCAGCAGTTACAGCGGGGCAGGGGGCGCTTATGGCTACACCTTC. Protein product: CASSYSGAGGAYGYTF. The chain couples TRBV6-2 or TRBV6-3 to TRBJ1-2, with 8 nucleotides matching TRBD1. The CDR3 extends over 16 amino acids. Germline lookup yields CDR1 MNHEY and CDR2 SVGEGT. The trim removed 2 bases at V and 5 bases at J, leaving 10 bases unmatched.

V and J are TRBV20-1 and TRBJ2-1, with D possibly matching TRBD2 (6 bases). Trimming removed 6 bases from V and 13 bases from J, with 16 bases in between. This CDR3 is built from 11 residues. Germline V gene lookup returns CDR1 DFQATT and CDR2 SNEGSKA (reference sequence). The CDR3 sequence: CSAPLARVQFF. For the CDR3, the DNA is TGCAGTGCCCCACTAGCTAGGGTCCAGTTCTTC.

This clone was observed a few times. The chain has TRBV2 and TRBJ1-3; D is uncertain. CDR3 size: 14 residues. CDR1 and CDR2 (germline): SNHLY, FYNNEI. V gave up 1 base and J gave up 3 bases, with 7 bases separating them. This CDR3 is CASSEERIGNTIYF. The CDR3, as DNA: TGTGCCAGCAGTGAAGAGAGAATTGGAAACACCATATATTTT. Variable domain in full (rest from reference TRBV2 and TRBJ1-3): EPEVTQTPSHQVTQMGQEVILRCVPISNHLYFYWYRQILGQKVEFLVSFYNNEISEKSEIFDDQFSVERPDGSNFTLKIRSTKLEDSAMYFCASSEERIGNTIYFGEGSWLTVV.

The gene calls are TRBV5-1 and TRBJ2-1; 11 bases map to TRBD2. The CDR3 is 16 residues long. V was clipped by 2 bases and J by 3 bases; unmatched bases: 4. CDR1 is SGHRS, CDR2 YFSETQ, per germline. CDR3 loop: CASSFGGLADYNEQFF. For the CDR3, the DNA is TGCGCCAGCAGCTTTGGGGGACTAGCGGACTACAATGAGCAGTTCTTC. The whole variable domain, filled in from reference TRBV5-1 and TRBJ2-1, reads KAGVTQTPRYLIKTRGQQVTLSCSPISGHRSVSWYQQTPGQGLQFLFEYFSETQRNKGNFPGRFSGRQFSNSRSEMNVSTLELGDSALYLCASSFGGLADYNEQFFGPGTRLTVL.

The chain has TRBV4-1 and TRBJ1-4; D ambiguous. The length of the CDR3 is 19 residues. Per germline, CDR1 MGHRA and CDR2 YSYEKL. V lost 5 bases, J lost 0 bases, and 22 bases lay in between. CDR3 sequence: CASSSPIERRLTTNEKLFF. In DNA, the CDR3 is TGCGCCAGCAGCAGTCCCATAGAGCGTCGCCTGACAACTAATGAAAAACTGTTTTTT.

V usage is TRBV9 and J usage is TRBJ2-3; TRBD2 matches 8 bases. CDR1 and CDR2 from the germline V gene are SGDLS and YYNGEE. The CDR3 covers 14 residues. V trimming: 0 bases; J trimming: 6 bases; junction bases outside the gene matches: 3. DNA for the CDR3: TGTGCCAGCAGCGTAGGCGGGGGGAGGGATACGCAGTATTTT. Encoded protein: CASSVGGGRDTQYF.

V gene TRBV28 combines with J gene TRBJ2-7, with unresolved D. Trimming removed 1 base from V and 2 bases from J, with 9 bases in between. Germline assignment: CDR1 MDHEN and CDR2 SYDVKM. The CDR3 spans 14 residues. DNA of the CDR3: TGTGCCAGCAGTTTATCGTTACTTACCTACGAGCAGTACTTC. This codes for CASSLSLLTYEQYF. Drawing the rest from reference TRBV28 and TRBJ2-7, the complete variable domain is DVKVTQSSRYLVKRTGEKVFLECVQDMDHENMFWYRQDPGLGLRLIYFSYDVKMKEKGDIPEGYSVSREKKERFSLILESASTNQTSMYLCASSLSLLTYEQYFGPGTRLTVT.

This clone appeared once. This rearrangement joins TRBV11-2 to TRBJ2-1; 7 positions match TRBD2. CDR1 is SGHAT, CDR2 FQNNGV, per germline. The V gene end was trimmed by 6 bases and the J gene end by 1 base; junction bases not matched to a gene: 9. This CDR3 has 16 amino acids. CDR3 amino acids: CASRGWGGRSYNEQFF. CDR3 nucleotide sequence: TGTGCCAGCAGGGGTTGGGGGGGGAGATCCTACAATGAGCAGTTCTTC.

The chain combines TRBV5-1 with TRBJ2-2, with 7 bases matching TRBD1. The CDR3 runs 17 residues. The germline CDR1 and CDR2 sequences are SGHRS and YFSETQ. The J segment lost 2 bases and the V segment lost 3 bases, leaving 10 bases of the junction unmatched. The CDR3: CASSSTGVGVNTGELFF. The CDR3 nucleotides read TGCGCCAGCAGCTCCACAGGGGTTGGGGTAAACACCGGGGAGCTGTTTTTT.

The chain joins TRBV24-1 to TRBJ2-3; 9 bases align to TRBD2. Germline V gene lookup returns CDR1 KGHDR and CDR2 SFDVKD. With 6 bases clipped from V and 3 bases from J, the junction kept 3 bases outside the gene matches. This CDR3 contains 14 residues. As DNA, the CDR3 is TGTGCCACCAGTAATAGCGGGGGTACAGATACGCAGTATTTT. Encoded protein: CATSNSGGTDTQYF.

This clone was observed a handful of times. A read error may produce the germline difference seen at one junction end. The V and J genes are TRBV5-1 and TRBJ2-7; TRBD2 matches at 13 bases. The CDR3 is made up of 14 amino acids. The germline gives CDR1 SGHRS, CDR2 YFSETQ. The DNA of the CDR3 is TGCGCCAGCAGCCCGGACCCGATCACTAGCGGGAGGGCCTTC. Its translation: CASSPDPITSGRAF. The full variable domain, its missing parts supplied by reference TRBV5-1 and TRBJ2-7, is KAGVTQTPRYLIKTRGQQVTLSCSPISGHRSVSWYQQTPGQGLQFLFEYFSETQRNKGNFPGRFSGRQFSNSRSEMNVSTLELGDSALYLCASSPDPITSGRAFGPGTRLTVT.

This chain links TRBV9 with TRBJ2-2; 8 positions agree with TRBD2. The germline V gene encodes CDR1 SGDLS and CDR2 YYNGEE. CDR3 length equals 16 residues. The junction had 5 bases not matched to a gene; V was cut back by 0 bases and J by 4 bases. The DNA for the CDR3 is TGTGCCAGCAGCGTAGAGAACGGGAGGGCCACCGGGGAGCTGTTTTTT. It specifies CASSVENGRATGELFF.